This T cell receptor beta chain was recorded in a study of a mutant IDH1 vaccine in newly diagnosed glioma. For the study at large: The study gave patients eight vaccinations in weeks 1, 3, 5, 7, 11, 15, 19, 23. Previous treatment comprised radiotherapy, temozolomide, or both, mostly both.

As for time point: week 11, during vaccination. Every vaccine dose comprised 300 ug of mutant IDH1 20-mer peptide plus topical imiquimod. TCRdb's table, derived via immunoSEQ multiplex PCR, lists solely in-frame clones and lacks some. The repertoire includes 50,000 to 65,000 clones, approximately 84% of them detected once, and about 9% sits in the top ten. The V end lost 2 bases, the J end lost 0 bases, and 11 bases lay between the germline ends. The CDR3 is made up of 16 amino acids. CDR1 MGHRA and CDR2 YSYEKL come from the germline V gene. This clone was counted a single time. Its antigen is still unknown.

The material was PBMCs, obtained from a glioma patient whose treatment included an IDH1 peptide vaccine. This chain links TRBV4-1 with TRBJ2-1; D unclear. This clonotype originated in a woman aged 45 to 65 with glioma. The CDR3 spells CASSQPGRSSYNEQFF. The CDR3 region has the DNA TGCGCCAGCAGCCAACCCGGGCGGAGCTCCTACAATGAGCAGTTCTTC.